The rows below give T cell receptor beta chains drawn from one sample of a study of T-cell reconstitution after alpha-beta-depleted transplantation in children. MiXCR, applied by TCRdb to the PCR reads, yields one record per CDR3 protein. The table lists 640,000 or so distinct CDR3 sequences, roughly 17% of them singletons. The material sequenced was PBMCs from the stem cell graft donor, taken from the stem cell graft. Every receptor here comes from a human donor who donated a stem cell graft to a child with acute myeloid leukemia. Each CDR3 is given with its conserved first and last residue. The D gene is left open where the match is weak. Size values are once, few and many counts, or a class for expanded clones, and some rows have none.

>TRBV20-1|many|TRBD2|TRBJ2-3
CSAGGLAGIHESTDTQYF
TGCAGTGCTGGGGGACTAGCGGGAATACACGAGAGCACAGATACGCAGTATTTT
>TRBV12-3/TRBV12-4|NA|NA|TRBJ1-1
CASTVRQQGRIHSPEAFF
TGTGCCAGCACCGTACGACAGCAGGGGCGCATCCATAGCCCTGAAGCTTTCTTT
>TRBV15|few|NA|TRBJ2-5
CATSRGGGEAETQYF
TGTGCCACCAGCAGAGGAGGAGGGGAGGCAGAGACCCAGTACTTC
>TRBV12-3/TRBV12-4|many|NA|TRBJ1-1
CASSLEGPLNTEAFF
TGTGCCAGCAGTTTAGAAGGGCCTCTGAACACTGAAGCTTTCTTT
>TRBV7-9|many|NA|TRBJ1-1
CASSLYGRYSEAFF
TGTGCCAGCAGCTTATATGGCAGATATTCTGAAGCTTTCTTT
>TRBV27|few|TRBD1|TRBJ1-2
CASRQGISGYTF
TGTGCCAGCAGACAGGGGATTAGTGGCTACACCTTC
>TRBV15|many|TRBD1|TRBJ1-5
CATSPGSRGNQPQHF
TGTGCCACCAGCCCGGGTAGCAGGGGGAATCAGCCCCAGCATTTT
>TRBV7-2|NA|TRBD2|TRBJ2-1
CASSPSGGANNEQFF
TGTGCCAGCAGCCCGAGCGGGGGGGCCAATAATGAGCAGTTCTTC
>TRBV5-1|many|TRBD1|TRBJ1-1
CASSRGDRNTEAFF
TGCGCCAGCAGTCGAGGGGACAGGAACACTGAAGCTTTCTTT
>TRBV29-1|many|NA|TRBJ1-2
CSVALLNYTF
TGCAGCGTTGCCCTTTTGAACTACACCTTC
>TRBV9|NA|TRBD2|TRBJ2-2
CASSPPLSGATGELFF
TGTGCCAGCAGCCCCCCCCTTAGCGGGGCCACCGGGGAGCTGTTTTTT
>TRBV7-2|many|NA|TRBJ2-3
CASSLHGAGPTDTQYF
TGTGCCAGCAGCTTACACGGGGCAGGGCCCACAGATACGCAGTATTTT
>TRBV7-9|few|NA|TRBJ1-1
CASSAPGWGLNTEAFF
TGTGCCAGCAGCGCGCCCGGTTGGGGTTTGAACACTGAAGCTTTCTTT
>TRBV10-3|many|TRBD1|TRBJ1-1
CAISESGQPLNTEAFF
TGTGCCATCAGTGAGTCGGGACAGCCTCTTAACACTGAAGCTTTCTTT
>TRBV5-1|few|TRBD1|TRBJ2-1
CASSLAALGQGRNEQFF
TGCGCCAGCAGCTTGGCCGCACTTGGACAGGGAAGGAATGAGCAGTTCTTC
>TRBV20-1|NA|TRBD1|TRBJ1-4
CSADPGQGNEKLFF
TGCAGTGCTGATCCGGGACAGGGGAATGAAAAACTGTTTTTT
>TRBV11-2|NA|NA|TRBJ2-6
CASSRRGQSSGANVLTF
TGTGCCAGCAGCAGGCGAGGACAGTCCTCTGGGGCCAACGTCCTGACTTTC
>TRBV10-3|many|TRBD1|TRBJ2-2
CAISEIRGQWRNTGELFF
TGTGCCATCAGTGAGATTCGGGGACAGTGGCGGAACACCGGGGAGCTGTTTTTT
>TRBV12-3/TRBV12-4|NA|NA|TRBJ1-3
CASSFSPGQRSGHTIYF
TGTGCCAGCAGTTTCTCCCCGGGCCAACGGTCTGGACACACCATATATTTT
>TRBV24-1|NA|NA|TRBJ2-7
CATSDNWGDEQYF
TGTGCCACCAGTGACAATTGGGGTGACGAGCAGTACTTC
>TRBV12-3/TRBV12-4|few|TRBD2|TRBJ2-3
CASSPRGASGGTDTQYF
TGTGCCAGCAGTCCTAGGGGAGCTAGCGGGGGGACAGATACGCAGTATTTT
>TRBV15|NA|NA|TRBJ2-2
CATSREGAGGELFF
TGTGCCACCAGCAGAGAGGGGGCCGGCGGGGAGCTGTTTTTT
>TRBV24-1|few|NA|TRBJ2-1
CATSDTDSSSQFF
TGTGCCACCAGTGATACCGATAGTAGTTCGCAGTTCTTC
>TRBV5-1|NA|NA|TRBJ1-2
CASSLEARGLLYTF
TGCGCCAGCAGCTTGGAGGCCCGGGGCTTGCTCTACACCTTC
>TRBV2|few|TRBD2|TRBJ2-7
CASRASGGFPYEQYF
TGTGCCAGCAGGGCGAGCGGGGGTTTTCCCTACGAGCAGTACTTC
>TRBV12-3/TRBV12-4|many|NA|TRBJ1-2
CASSLSRGGGYTF
TGTGCCAGCAGTTTAAGCAGGGGAGGCGGCTACACCTTC
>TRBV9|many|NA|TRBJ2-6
CASSVVSGANVLTF
TGTGCCAGCAGCGTAGTCTCCGGGGCCAACGTCCTGACTTTC
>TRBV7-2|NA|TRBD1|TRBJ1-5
CASSSTGLEPQHF
TGTGCCAGCAGCTCGACAGGGCTAGAGCCCCAGCATTTT
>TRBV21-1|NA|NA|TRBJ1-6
CASSKIRGYSYNSPLHF
TGTGCCAGCAGCAAAATTAGGGGCTACTCCTATAATTCACCCCTCCACTTT
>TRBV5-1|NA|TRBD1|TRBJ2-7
CASSQGQGVPYEQYF
TGCGCCAGCAGCCAGGGACAGGGGGTCCCCTACGAGCAGTACTTC
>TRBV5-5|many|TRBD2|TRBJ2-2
CASSFSGTSLSTGELFF
TGTGCCAGCAGCTTCTCCGGGACTAGCCTCAGCACCGGGGAGCTGTTTTTT
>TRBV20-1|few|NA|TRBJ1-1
CSASSSPEAFF
TGCAGTGCTAGTAGCTCTCCTGAAGCTTTCTTT
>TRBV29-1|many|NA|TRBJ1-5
CSVGQNNQPQHF
TGCAGCGTTGGGCAGAATAATCAGCCCCAGCATTTT
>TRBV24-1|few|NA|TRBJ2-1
CATSDFIGISSYNEQFF
TGTGCCACCAGTGATTTCATAGGAATCAGCTCCTACAATGAGCAGTTCTTC
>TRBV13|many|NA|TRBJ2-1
CASSLGHNEQFF
TGTGCCAGCAGCTTGGGGCACAATGAGCAGTTCTTC
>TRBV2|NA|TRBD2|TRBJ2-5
CASSTLAGGPDETQYF
TGTGCCAGCAGTACGCTAGCGGGGGGGCCGGATGAGACCCAGTACTTC
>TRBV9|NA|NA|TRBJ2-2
CASSAPRDKSNTGELFF
TGTGCCAGCAGCGCCCCGCGAGACAAATCGAACACCGGGGAGCTGTTTTTT
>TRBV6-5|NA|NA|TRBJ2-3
CASSYKNTGPSADTQYF
TGTGCCAGCAGTTACAAAAATACGGGCCCATCGGCAGATACGCAGTATTTT
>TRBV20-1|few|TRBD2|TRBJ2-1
CSATIAGGPGNEQFF
TGCAGTGCAACCATAGCGGGGGGGCCGGGGAATGAGCAGTTCTTC
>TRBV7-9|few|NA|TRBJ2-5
CATIHEAQETQYF
TGTGCCACCATACATGAGGCACAAGAGACCCAGTACTTC
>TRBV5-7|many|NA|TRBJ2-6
CASSLLDRSSGANVLTF
TGTGCCAGCAGCTTGCTTGACCGCAGCTCTGGGGCCAACGTCCTGACTTTC
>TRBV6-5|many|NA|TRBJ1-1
CASSSASGSDTEAFF
TGTGCCAGCAGTTCCGCATCGGGGTCCGACACTGAAGCTTTCTTT
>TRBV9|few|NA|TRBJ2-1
CASSVAFRDEQFF
TGTGCCAGCAGCGTAGCTTTCAGGGATGAGCAGTTCTTC
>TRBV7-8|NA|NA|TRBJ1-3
CASSKVGSADGNTIYF
TGTGCCAGCAGCAAGGTGGGATCCGCGGATGGAAACACCATATATTTT
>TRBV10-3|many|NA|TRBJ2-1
CATGHPIPGDYNEQFF
TGTGCCACGGGACATCCTATCCCGGGAGACTACAATGAGCAGTTCTTC
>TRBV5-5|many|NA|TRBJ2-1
CASSRIIGVNEQFF
TGTGCCAGCAGCCGTATAATTGGAGTCAATGAGCAGTTCTTC
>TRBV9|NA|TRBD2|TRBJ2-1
CASSSPTSVAYNEQFF
TGTGCCAGCAGCTCCCCGACTAGCGTGGCATACAATGAGCAGTTCTTC
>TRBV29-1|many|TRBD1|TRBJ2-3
CSVGPGGPDTQYF
TGCAGCGTTGGGCCAGGGGGTCCAGATACGCAGTATTTT
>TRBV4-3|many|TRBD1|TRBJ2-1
CASSQRQGGEQFF
TGCGCCAGCAGCCAACGACAGGGTGGTGAGCAGTTCTTC
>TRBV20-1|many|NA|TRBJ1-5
CSARSSGLSQPQHF
TGCAGTGCAAGGTCGTCAGGGCTGAGCCAGCCCCAGCATTTT
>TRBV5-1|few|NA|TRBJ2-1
CASSQGGEDNEQFF
TGCGCCAGCAGCCAGGGGGGGGAAGACAATGAGCAGTTCTTC
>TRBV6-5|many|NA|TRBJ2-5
CASSYALGPAQETQYF
TGTGCCAGCAGTTACGCCCTCGGGCCAGCCCAAGAGACCCAGTACTTC
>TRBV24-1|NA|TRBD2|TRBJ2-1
CATSAGGGSYNEQFF
TGTGCCACCAGTGCGGGCGGGGGGTCCTACAATGAGCAGTTCTTC
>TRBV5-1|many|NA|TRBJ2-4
CASATGREPSIAKNIQYF
TGCGCCAGCGCTACGGGACGCGAGCCCTCTATAGCCAAAAACATTCAGTACTTC
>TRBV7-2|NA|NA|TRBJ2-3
CASSPQRAMADTQYF
TGTGCCAGCAGCCCCCAACGGGCGATGGCAGATACGCAGTATTTT
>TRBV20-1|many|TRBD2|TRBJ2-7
CSVLHTGTSGYEQYF
TGCAGTGTTCTTCATACCGGGACTAGCGGGTACGAGCAGTACTTC
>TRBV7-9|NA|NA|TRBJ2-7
CASSRPTRQGAYEQYF
TGTGCCAGCAGCCGACCGACTAGACAGGGTGCCTACGAGCAGTACTTC